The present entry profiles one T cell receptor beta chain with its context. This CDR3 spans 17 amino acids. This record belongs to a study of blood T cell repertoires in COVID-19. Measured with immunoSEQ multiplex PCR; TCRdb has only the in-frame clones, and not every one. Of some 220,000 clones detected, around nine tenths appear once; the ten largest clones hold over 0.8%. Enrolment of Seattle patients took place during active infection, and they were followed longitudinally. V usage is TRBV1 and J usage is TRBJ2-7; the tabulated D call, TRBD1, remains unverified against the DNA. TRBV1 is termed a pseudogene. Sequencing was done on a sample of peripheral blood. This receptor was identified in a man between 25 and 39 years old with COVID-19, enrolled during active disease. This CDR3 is CTSSQWHRRQGSYEQYF. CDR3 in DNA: TGCACCAGCAGCCAATGGCATCGACGACAGGGCTCGTACGAGCAGTACTTC.